The 17 T cell receptor beta chains below were found in one sample sequenced in a study of human T cells and chemical hapten exposure. The time point: patch test 1, 2 weeks after DPC sensitization. Treatment noted: therapeutic diphenylcyclopropenone sensitization with weekly scalp DPC. TCRdb re-analysed the RACE reads in MiXCR, keeping a single row per CDR3 protein. This table has approximately 110,000 distinct CDR3 sequences, around 10% appearing once. The starting material was whole blood, obtained in connection with sensitization to the hapten diphenylcyclopropenone (DPC). The receptors here all came from a woman in her thirties or forties with alopecia areata. Some clones in this sample may be carry-over from other donors' samples.

This clonotype was seen only once. A clone one base away is much larger, so this may be a read error. The rearrangement joins TRBV2 to TRBJ1-4; tentative D call: TRBD1 (6 bases). The germline V and J ends were trimmed by 6 bases and 6 bases, with 20 bases remaining between them. Germline-derived CDR1 and CDR2 are SNHLY and FYNNEI. The CDR3 contains 16 residues. The CDR3 nucleotides read TGTGCCAGCAGGCCTCAAACAGGGTCTGTATATGAAAAACTGTTTTTT. It is translated as CASRPQTGSVYEKLFF.

The sample holds many counts of this clonotype. This chain links TRBV7-9 with TRBJ1-1; D uncertain. Trimming shortened V by 2 bases and J by 5 bases, and 9 bases separated the two germline ends. Germline lookup yields CDR1 SEHNR and CDR2 FQNEAQ (reference sequence). The CDR3 covers 13 residues. CDR3 nucleotides: TGTGCCAGCAGCTTATACGAGGCGACTGAAGCTTTCTTT. It is translated as CASSLYEATEAFF.

This clonotype was detected ten times or more. The CDR3 DNA follows: TGCAGTGTAAAAGCCGGCGGGGGGGCAGGAAAGACCCAGTACTTC. Its translation is CSVKAGGGAGKTQYF. V is TRBV20-1 and J is TRBJ2-5; 9 bases are a match to TRBD2. V gave up 7 bases and J gave up 6 bases; unmatched junction bases: 15. This CDR3 region has 15 residues. Germline lookup yields CDR1 DFQATT and CDR2 SNEGSKA (reference sequence).

In this sample, this clonotype turned up a few times. The V and J genes are TRBV7-9 and TRBJ1-6, with TRBD1 matching 9 bases. The CDR3 totals 16 residues. Germline CDR1 is SEHNR and CDR2 is FQNEAQ (reference sequence). The ends lost 0 bases at V and 10 bases at J; junction bases unmatched: 7. The CDR3 protein is CASSLASGTGQSPLHF. CDR3 DNA sequence: TGTGCCAGCAGCTTAGCGTCGGGGACAGGGCAATCACCCCTCCACTTT.

The CDR3 DNA reads TGTGCCAGTAGTCTCACCCTAGCGGGAAATGAGCAGTTCTTC. Translated, it gives CASSLTLAGNEQFF. V is TRBV19 and J is TRBJ2-1; 9 bases match TRBD2. The CDR3 length is 14 residues. Germline values: CDR1 LNHDA, CDR2 SQIVND (reference sequence). V was pared by 5 bases and J by 7 bases, with 6 bases of the junction left unmatched.

In this sample, this clonotype turned up a few times. The chain couples TRBV20-1 to TRBJ2-2; maybe TRBD1 (6 bases). V was clipped by 6 bases and J by 10 bases, with 12 bases between them. There are 11 residues in the CDR3. CDR1 and CDR2 from the germline V gene are DFQATT and SNEGSKA (reference sequence). CDR3 sequence reads: CSAPQGQELFF. The CDR3 bases are TGCAGTGCACCACAGGGACAGGAGCTGTTTTTT.

For this clonotype: The CDR3 end shows no conserved phenylalanine or tryptophan, and so a read error is likely. The V and J genes are TRBV5-1 and TRBJ2-4; 7 nucleotides line up with TRBD1. Trimming at V came to 3 bases and at J to 0 bases, leaving 9 bases not matched to a gene. This CDR3 is 17 amino acids long. Germline V gives CDR1 SGHRS, CDR2 YFSETQ. The CDR3 sequence is CASSWETGPLAKNIQYL. CDR3 coding DNA: TGCGCCAGCAGCTGGGAGACAGGGCCTCTAGCCAAAAACATTCAGTACTTA.

This clonotype was seen at least ten times. This rearrangement joins TRBV7-6 to TRBJ1-5; TRBD1 agrees at 7 bases. The V gene end was trimmed by 5 bases and the J gene end by 0 bases; junction bases not matched to a gene: 13. Germline lookup yields CDR1 SGHVS and CDR2 FNYEAQ. There are 18 residues in the CDR3. As DNA, the CDR3 is TGTGCCAGCAGCGGGGACAGTCCCGAAAAAAATAGCAATCAGCCCCAGCATTTT. It translates to CASSGDSPEKNSNQPQHF.

The sample holds many counts of this clonotype. This chain joins TRBV14 and TRBJ2-3, with D hard to call. CDR1 is SGHDN and CDR2 is FVKESK in the germline V gene. CDR3 size: 13 residues. Deletions cut 0 bases from V and 6 bases from J, with 7 bases between. The CDR3 loop is CASSQEPWDTQYF. CDR3 nucleotide sequence: TGTGCCAGCAGCCAAGAACCTTGGGATACGCAGTATTTT.

The V call is TRBV24-1, the J call TRBJ1-1, with 8 bases matching TRBD1. With V trimmed by 10 bases and J by 1 base, 4 bases remained unmatched. The germline V gene encodes CDR1 KGHDR and CDR2 SFDVKD. The CDR3 length is 13 residues. The CDR3 region is CATSGTGNTEAFF. CDR3 sequence (DNA): TGTGCCACGAGCGGGACAGGGAACACTGAAGCTTTCTTT.

The gene calls are TRBV27 and TRBJ2-7, with D uncertain. Germline V gene sequence: CDR1 MNHEY, CDR2 SMNVEV (reference sequence). This CDR3 region has 14 residues. V lost 6 bases to trimming and J lost 6 bases, with 18 bases between them. The chain's CDR3 is CASSETVQPSEQYF. The CDR3, as DNA: TGTGCCAGCAGCGAAACGGTTCAGCCCTCCGAGCAGTACTTC.

The chain recombines TRBV7-2 with TRBJ2-2, with D possibly TRBD1 on 5 matching bases. Deletions cut 2 bases from V and 1 base from J, with 11 bases between. The CDR3 is made up of 16 amino acids. Germline CDR1 is SGHTA and CDR2 is FQGNSA. The CDR3 reads CASSLQGSRNTGELFF. CDR3 sequence (DNA): TGTGCCAGCAGCTTACAGGGTAGCAGGAACACCGGGGAGCTGTTTTTT.

The chain is built from TRBV20-1 and TRBJ2-5; 8 bases align to TRBD1. CDR3 length: 14 residues. Germline CDR1 reads DFQATT; CDR2 reads SNEGSKA (reference sequence). J was trimmed by 8 bases and V by 5 bases; bases with no gene match: 13. For the CDR3, the DNA is TGCAGTGCTCCCCCGGGACAGGAGGGGATAACCCAGTACTTC. This codes for CSAPPGQEGITQYF.

This clonotype appeared a few times. This chain joins TRBV6-2 or TRBV6-3 and TRBJ2-1; weak D call: TRBD1 (5 bases). This CDR3 contains 15 residues. Trimming pared 4 bases from V and 0 bases from J, leaving 10 bases between. CDR1 MNHEY and CDR2 SVGEGT come from the germline V gene. CDR3: CASSSRESSYNEQFF. The CDR3 DNA reads as TGTGCCAGCAGTTCCAGGGAAAGCTCCTACAATGAGCAGTTCTTC.

The V gene is TRBV20-1, the J gene TRBJ1-5; 7 bases map to TRBD1. The CDR3 loop spans 15 amino acids. Germline loops: CDR1 DFQATT, CDR2 SNEGSKA (reference sequence). The J segment lost 4 bases and the V segment lost 3 bases, leaving 9 bases of the junction unmatched. This chain's CDR3 is CSASNLQGGNQPQHF. The CDR3 coding sequence is TGCAGTGCTAGTAATCTGCAGGGGGGGAATCAGCCCCAGCATTTT.

The chain carries TRBV29-1 and TRBJ1-2; the D is unclear. Deletions cut 2 bases from V and 5 bases from J, with 6 bases between. Germline CDR1 reads SQVTM; CDR2 reads ANQGSEA. This CDR3 contains 11 residues. CDR3 sequence reads: CSVEWKYGYTF. The CDR3, as DNA: TGCAGCGTTGAATGGAAGTATGGCTACACCTTC.

This clonotype was seen many times. The chain combines TRBV6-2 or TRBV6-3 with TRBJ1-5, with D perhaps matching TRBD1 (6 bases). V lost 4 bases and J lost 6, with 19 bases in between. CDR1 is MNHEY and CDR2 is SVGEGT in the germline V gene. This CDR3 has 16 residues. Here the CDR3 DNA reads TGTGCCAGCAGTTCCCCGGGACACCCAGGCGGTCAGCCCCAGCATTTT. Encoded protein: CASSSPGHPGGQPQHF.